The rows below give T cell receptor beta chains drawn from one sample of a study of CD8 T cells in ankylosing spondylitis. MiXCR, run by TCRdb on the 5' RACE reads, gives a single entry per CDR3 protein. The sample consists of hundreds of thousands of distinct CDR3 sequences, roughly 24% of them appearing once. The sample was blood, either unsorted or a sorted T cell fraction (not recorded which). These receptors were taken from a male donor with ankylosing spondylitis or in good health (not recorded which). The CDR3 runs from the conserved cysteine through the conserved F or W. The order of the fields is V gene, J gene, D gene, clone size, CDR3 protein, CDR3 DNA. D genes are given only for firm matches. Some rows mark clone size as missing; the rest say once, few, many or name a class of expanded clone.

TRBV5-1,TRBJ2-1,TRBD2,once,CASSETAGGPGEQFF,TGCGCCAGCAGCGAAACAGCGGGAGGGCCGGGTGAGCAGTTCTTC
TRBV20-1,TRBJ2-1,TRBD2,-,CSARDGTSSYNEQFF,TGCAGTGCTAGAGATGGGACTAGCTCCTACAATGAGCAGTTCTTC
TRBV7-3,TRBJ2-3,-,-,CASSSRPGEDTQYF,TGTGCCAGCAGCTCTCGACCTGGAGAAGATACGCAGTATTTT
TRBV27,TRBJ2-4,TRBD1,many,CASSPPTGGAKNIQYF,TGTGCCAGCAGTCCCCCGACAGGGGGTGCCAAAAACATTCAGTACTTC
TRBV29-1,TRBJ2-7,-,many,CSVEDPARGHYEQYF,TGCAGCGTTGAAGACCCCGCGCGGGGCCACTACGAGCAGTACTTC
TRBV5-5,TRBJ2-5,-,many,CASSLEGLKTQYF,TGTGCCAGCAGCTTGGAGGGTCTAAAGACCCAGTACTTC
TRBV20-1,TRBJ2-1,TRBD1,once,CSARSFGGQGYNEQFF,TGCAGTGCTAGAAGTTTCGGCGGACAGGGTTACAATGAGCAGTTCTTC
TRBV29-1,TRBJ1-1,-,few,CSVEYRSATEAFF,TGCAGCGTTGAATATAGGTCAGCCACTGAAGCTTTCTTT
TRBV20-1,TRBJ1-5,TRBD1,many,CSARNGTGGINQPQHF,TGCAGTGCTAGGAACGGGACAGGGGGGATCAATCAGCCCCAGCATTTT
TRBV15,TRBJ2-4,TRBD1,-,CATSREEEDRVAYF,TGTGCCACCAGCAGAGAGGAAGAGGACAGGGTGGCGTACTTC
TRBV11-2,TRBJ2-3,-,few,CASSLVGKGTDTQYF,TGTGCCAGCAGCTTAGTTGGAAAGGGTACAGATACGCAGTATTTT
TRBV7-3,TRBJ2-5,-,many,CASSESFGQETQYF,TGTGCCAGCAGCGAAAGCTTCGGCCAAGAGACCCAGTACTTC
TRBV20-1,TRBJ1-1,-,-,CSAYSKNTEAFF,TGCAGTGCTTACAGTAAGAACACTGAAGCTTTCTTT